The 14 T cell receptor beta chains presented below share a single source sample, sequenced in a study of T cells after yellow fever vaccination. One entry per CDR3 protein results from TCRdb running MiXCR on the 5' RACE reads. The top ten clones hold around 17% of a sample with under 550,000 distinct CDR3 sequences, less than 25% of them seen once. This sample comprised PBMCs, obtained roughly 23 days after the first yellow fever vaccination. The receptors here all came from a man aged 18 to 29 who received the YFV17D yellow fever vaccine.

This clonotype was recorded at least ten times. This sequence joins TRBV12-3 or TRBV12-4 and TRBJ2-1; 8 nucleotides line up with TRBD2. The CDR3 length is 13 residues. With 6 bases clipped from V and 6 bases from J, the junction kept 4 bases outside the gene matches. The CDR3, as DNA: TGTGCCAGCAGCTTAACTAGCGGCAATGAGCAGTTCTTC. Translated: CASSLTSGNEQFF.

This clonotype was seen a handful of times. V is TRBV12-3 or TRBV12-4 and J is TRBJ2-3, with 11 nucleotides matching TRBD2. CDR3 length: 17 residues. The ends lost 1 base at V and 5 bases at J; junction bases unmatched: 8. The DNA of the CDR3 is TGTGCCAGCAGTTTAGGTCTAGCGGGGGGCGGTGGAGATACGCAGTATTTT. Its protein product is CASSLGLAGGGGDTQYF.

This clonotype has only a few counts. The chain joins TRBV7-2 to TRBJ2-1; possible D gene TRBD1, 6 bases. CDR1 and CDR2 (germline): SGHTA, FQGNSA. The V and J ends lost 4 bases and 2 bases respectively, with 12 bases between them. There are 15 residues in the CDR3. In nucleotides, the CDR3 is TGTGCCAGCAGCTCCGACAGGTTAGCCTACAATGAGCAGTTCTTC. Amino acid sequence: CASSSDRLAYNEQFF.

This clonotype was seen a handful of times. The chain links TRBV7-9 to TRBJ2-3, with D perhaps matching TRBD2 (6 bases). V lost 2 bases, J lost 6 bases, and 21 bases lay in between. Germline CDR1 is SEHNR and CDR2 is FQNEAQ (reference sequence). The CDR3 covers 17 residues. The CDR3 is CASSLPLLSGTPDTQYF. CDR3 nucleotides: TGTGCCAGCAGCTTACCTCTCTTATCCGGGACTCCGGATACGCAGTATTTT.

The genes are TRBV5-1 and TRBJ2-1; D possibly corresponds to TRBD1 (6 bases). Trimming took 1 base from V and 3 from J, leaving 17 bases between them. The CDR3 runs to 17 residues. Per the germline V gene, CDR1 is SGHRS and CDR2 is YFSETQ. The CDR3 sequence: CASSLIPGQTRYNEQFF. The CDR3 bases are TGCGCCAGCAGCTTGATCCCTGGACAGACCCGCTACAATGAGCAGTTCTTC.

The V gene is TRBV12-3 or TRBV12-4, the J gene TRBJ1-4, with D maybe TRBD1 (6 bases). This CDR3 is 15 amino acids long. The ends were cut back, 6 bases at V and 4 bases at J, with 15 bases in the middle. In nucleotides, the CDR3 is TGTGCCAGCAGCCCTACAGGGTTGAATAATGAAAAACTGTTTTTT. Amino acid sequence: CASSPTGLNNEKLFF.

J is TRBJ2-7 and V is TRBV20-1; D might be TRBD1 (6 bases). The CDR3 runs to 14 residues. V shed 2 bases and J shed 7 bases, with 18 bases lying between them. CDR1 and CDR2 from the germline V gene are DFQATT and SNEGSKA (reference sequence). The CDR3 protein is CSARTGTARGEQYV. The CDR3 nucleotides read TGCAGTGCTAGAACAGGGACCGCTCGGGGAGAGCAGTACGTC.

The rearrangement joins TRBV7-6 to TRBJ2-1; perhaps TRBD2 as D (5 bases). Trimming left V 1 base short and J 0 bases short, with 10 bases between. The germline V gene has CDR1 SGHVS and CDR2 FNYEAQ. This CDR3 comprises 16 residues. The CDR3 DNA sequence: TGTGCCAGCAGCTTAGAGGTGGGGAGCTCCTACAATGAGCAGTTCTTC. Its translation is CASSLEVGSSYNEQFF.

The sample holds a few counts of this clonotype. V gene TRBV19 combines with J gene TRBJ1-5, with 7 bases fitting TRBD1. V dropped 6 bases and J dropped 1; count of bases not matched to a gene: 0. CDR1 and CDR2 from the germline V gene are LNHDA and SQIVND (reference sequence). The CDR3 runs to 13 residues. The CDR3 coding sequence is TGTGCCAGTAGGACAGGGAGCAATCAGCCCCAGCATTTT. This translates into CASRTGSNQPQHF.

This chain joins TRBV21-1 and TRBJ2-3; the DNA was not used to check the table's D call, TRBD2. TRBV21-1 is designated a pseudogene. This CDR3 has 16 residues. The CDR3 DNA sequence: TGTGCCAGCAGCCCTCGACTAGCGGGGCCAACAGATACGCAGTATTTT. Protein sequence: CASSPRLAGPTDTQYF.

V is TRBV13 and J is TRBJ1-1; no reliable D call. Trimming took 3 bases from V and 5 from J, leaving 10 bases between them. This CDR3 contains 13 residues. Germline CDR1 PRHDT, CDR2 FYEKMQ (reference sequence). CDR3 protein: CASSFRGGTEAFF. The CDR3 DNA follows: TGTGCCAGCAGCTTTCGGGGAGGTACTGAAGCTTTCTTT.

The V gene is TRBV12-3 or TRBV12-4, the J gene TRBJ2-3; TRBD2 aligns across 12 bases. V dropped 6 bases and J dropped 6; count of bases not matched to a gene: 4. CDR3 size: 14 residues. CDR3 region: CASRPGLAGDTQYF. CDR3 sequence (DNA): TGTGCCAGCAGACCGGGACTAGCGGGCGATACGCAGTATTTT.

There are a few counts of this clonotype. Written as DNA, the CDR3 is TGTGCCAGCAGCGTAGGGACTAGCCGGGAGACCCAGTACTTC. This codes for CASSVGTSRETQYF. The chain uses TRBV9 and TRBJ2-5; 8 nucleotides agree with TRBD2. Looked up from germline, CDR1 is SGDLS and CDR2 is YYNGEE. The CDR3 spans 14 residues. Unmatched junction bases numbered 3, after V lost 0 bases and J lost 5 bases.

This clonotype was observed at least ten times. The chain combines TRBV5-1 with TRBJ2-1, with TRBD2 matching over 9 bases. The V gene's germline CDR1 is SGHRS and CDR2 YFSETQ. J was trimmed by 7 bases and V by 2 bases; bases with no gene match: 7. This CDR3 has 15 residues. CDR3 loop: CASSLGLASWNEQFF. CDR3 sequence (DNA): TGCGCCAGCAGCTTAGGACTAGCGAGTTGGAATGAGCAGTTCTTC.